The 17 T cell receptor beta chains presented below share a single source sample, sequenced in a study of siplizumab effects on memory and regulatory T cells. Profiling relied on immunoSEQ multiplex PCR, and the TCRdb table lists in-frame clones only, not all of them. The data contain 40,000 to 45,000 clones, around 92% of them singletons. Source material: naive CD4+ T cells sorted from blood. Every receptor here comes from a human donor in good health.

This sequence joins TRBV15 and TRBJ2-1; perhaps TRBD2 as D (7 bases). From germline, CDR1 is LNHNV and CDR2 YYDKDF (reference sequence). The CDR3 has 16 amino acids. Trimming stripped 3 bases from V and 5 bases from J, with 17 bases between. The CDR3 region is CATSRGLGGGDNEQFF. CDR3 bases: TGTGCCACCAGCAGGGGATTGGGAGGGGGTGACAATGAGCAGTTCTTC. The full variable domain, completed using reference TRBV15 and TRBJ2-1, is DAMVIQNPRYQVTQFGKPVTLSCSQTLNHNVMYWYQQKSSQAPKLLFHYYDKDFNNEADTPDNFQSRRPNTSFCFLDIRSPGLGDTAMYLCATSRGLGGGDNEQFFGPGTRLTVL.

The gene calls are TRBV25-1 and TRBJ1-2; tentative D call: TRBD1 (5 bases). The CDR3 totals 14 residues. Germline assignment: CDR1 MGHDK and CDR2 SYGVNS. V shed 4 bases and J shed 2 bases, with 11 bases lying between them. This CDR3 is CASSAAGWNYGYTF. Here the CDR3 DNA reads TGTGCCAGCAGTGCCGCAGGGTGGAACTATGGCTACACCTTC.

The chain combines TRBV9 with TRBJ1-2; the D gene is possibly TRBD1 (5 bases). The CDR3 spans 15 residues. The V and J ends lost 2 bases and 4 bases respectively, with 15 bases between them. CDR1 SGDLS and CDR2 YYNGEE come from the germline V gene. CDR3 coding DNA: TGTGCCAGCAGCGTCGGTTTGGCAGGGACCTATGGCTACACCTTC. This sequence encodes CASSVGLAGTYGYTF.

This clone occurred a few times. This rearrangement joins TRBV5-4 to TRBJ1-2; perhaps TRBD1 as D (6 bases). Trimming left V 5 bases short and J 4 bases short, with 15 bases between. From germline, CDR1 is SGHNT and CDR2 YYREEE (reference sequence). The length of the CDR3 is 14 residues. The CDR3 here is CASSFRGRGYGYTF. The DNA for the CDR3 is TGTGCCAGCAGTTTTAGAGGCAGGGGCTATGGCTACACCTTC.

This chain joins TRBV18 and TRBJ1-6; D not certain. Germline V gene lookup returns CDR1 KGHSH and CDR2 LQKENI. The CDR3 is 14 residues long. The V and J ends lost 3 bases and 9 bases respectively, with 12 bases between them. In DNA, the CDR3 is TGTGCCAGCTCACCGACGGCGGTATTTTCACCCCTCCACTTT. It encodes CASSPTAVFSPLHF.

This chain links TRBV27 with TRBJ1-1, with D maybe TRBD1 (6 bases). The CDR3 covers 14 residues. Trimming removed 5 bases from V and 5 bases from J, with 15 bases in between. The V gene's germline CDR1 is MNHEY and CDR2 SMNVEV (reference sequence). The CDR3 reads CASSATGRGTEAFF. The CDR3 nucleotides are TGTGCCAGCAGTGCTACCGGGAGGGGGACTGAAGCTTTCTTT.

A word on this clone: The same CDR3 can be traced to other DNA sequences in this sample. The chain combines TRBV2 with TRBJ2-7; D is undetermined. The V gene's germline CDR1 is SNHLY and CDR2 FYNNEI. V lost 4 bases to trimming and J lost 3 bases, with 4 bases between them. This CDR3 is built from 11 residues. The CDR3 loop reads CASSANYEQYF. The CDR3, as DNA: TGTGCCAGCAGTGCGAACTACGAGCAGTACTTC.

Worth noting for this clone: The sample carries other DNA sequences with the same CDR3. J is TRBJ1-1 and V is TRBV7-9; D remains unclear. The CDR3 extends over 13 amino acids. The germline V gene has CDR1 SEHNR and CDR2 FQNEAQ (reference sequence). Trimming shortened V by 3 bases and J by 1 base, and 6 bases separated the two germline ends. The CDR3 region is CASSFVENTEAFF. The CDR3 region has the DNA TGTGCCAGCAGCTTTGTAGAGAACACTGAAGCTTTCTTT.

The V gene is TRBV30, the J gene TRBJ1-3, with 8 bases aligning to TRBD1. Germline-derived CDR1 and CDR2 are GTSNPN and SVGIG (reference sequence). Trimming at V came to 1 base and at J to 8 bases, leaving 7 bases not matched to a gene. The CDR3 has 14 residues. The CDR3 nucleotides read TGTGCCTGGAGTGGTGACAGGGGCGATGACACCATATATTTT. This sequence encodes CAWSGDRGDDTIYF. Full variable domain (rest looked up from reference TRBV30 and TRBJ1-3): SQTIHQWPATLVQPVGSPLSLECTVEGTSNPNLYWYRQAAGRGLQLLFYSVGIGQISSEVPQNLSASRPQDRQFILSSKKLLLSDSGFYLCAWSGDRGDDTIYFGEGSWLTVV.

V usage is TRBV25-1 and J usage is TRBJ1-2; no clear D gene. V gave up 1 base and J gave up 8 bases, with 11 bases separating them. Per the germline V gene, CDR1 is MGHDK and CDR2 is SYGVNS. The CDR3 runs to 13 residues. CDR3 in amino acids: CASSEWSPGGYTF. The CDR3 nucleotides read TGTGCCAGCAGTGAATGGAGCCCGGGGGGCTACACCTTC.

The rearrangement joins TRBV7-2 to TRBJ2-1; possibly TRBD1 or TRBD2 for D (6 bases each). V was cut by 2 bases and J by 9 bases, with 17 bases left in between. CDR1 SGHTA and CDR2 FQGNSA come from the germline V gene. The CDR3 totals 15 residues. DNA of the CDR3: TGTGCCAGCAGCTTATCTTACAGGGACTGGGCTGAGCAGTTCTTC. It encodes CASSLSYRDWAEQFF.

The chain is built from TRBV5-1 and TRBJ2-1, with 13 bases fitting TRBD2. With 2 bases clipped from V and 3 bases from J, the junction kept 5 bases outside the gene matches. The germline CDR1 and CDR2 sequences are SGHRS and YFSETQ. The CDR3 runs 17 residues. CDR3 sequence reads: CASSLGLAGEHYNEQFF. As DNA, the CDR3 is TGCGCCAGCAGCTTAGGACTAGCGGGGGAACACTACAATGAGCAGTTCTTC.

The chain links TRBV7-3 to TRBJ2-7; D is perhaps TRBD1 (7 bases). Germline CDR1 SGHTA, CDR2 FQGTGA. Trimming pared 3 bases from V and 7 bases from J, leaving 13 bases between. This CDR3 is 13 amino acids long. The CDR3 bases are TGTGCCAGCAGCTTCCGCAGGGGGGAAGAGCAGTACTTC. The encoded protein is CASSFRRGEEQYF.

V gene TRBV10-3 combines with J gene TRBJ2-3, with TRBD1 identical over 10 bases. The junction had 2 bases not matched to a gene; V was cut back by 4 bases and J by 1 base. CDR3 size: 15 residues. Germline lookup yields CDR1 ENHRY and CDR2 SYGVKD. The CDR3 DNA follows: TGTGCCATCAGTGTGGGGACAGGGGGCACAGATACGCAGTATTTT. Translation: CAISVGTGGTDTQYF.

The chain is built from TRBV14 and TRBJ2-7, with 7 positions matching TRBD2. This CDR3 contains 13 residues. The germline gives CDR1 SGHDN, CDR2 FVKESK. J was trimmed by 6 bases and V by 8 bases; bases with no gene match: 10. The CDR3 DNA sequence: TGTGCCAGCCTTAGGGCGGGAGTTCCCGAGCAGTACTTC. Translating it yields CASLRAGVPEQYF.

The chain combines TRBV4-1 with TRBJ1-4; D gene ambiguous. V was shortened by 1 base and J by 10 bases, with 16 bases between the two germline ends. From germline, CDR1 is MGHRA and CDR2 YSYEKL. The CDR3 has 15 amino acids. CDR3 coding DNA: TGCGCCAGCAGCCAAGTTGTCAGCCCTACGGTAAAACTGTTTTTT. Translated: CASSQVVSPTVKLFF.

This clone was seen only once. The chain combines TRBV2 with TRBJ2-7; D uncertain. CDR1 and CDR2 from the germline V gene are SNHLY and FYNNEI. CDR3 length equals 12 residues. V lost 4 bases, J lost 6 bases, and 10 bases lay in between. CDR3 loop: CASSATPGEQYF. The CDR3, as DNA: TGTGCCAGCAGTGCGACCCCCGGCGAGCAGTACTTC.